The rows below give T cell receptor beta chains drawn from one sample of a study of Ad26.COV2.S vaccination and SARS-CoV-2 variants. Assay used: immunoSEQ multiplex PCR; TCRdb lists only in-frame clones, some missing. The sample has more than 350,000 clones; about 93% are singletons. Sequenced material: peripheral blood, taken in a trial of Ad26.COV2.S vaccine versus placebo. These receptor sequences come from a person aged 18-65 years who received the Ad26.COV2.S COVID-19 vaccine or a placebo. CDR3s include the opening cysteine and the closing phenylalanine or tryptophan. D genes are given only for firm matches. Clone sizes are given selectively: once, few, many, or a class where the clone is expanded.

d_call	v_call	clone_size	j_call	cdr3_length	cdr3_aa	cdr3_nt
.	TRBV5-8	.	TRBJ2-7	13	CASSLGHSYEQYF	TGTGCCAGCAGCTTGGGGCACTCCTACGAGCAGTACTTC
.	TRBV5-8	.	TRBJ1-2	13	CASSSYYRDGYTF	TGTGCCAGCAGCTCATATTACAGAGATGGCTACACCTTC
.	TRBV5-1	few	TRBJ2-5	14	CASSEGTAGETQYF	TGCGCCAGCAGCGAAGGGACAGCGGGAGAGACCCAGTACTTC
.	TRBV19	.	TRBJ1-3	14	CASSIEVVGNTIYF	TGTGCCAGTAGTATCGAGGTCGTTGGAAACACCATATATTTT
TRBD2	TRBV9	.	TRBJ2-1	13	CASGAGGFNEQLF	TGTGCCTCAGGGGCGGGAGGTTTCAATGAGCAGCTCTTC
TRBD2	TRBV6-1	once	TRBJ2-1	20	CASSEQGLATIASSYNEQFF	TGTGCCAGCAGTGAACAGGGACTAGCGACTATAGCTAGCTCCTACAATGAGCAGTTCTTC
TRBD1	TRBV11-2	.	TRBJ1-4	11	CASSPGGELFF	TGTGCCAGCAGCCCAGGGGGAGAACTGTTTTTT
.	TRBV20-1	.	TRBJ2-7	11	CSASSRDEQYF	TGCAGTGCTAGTTCGCGGGACGAGCAGTACTTC
.	TRBV5-5	once	TRBJ1-2	16	CASSFGRAGPNYGYTF	TGTGCCAGCAGCTTTGGCCGAGCCGGCCCTAACTATGGCTACACCTTC
.	TRBV7-9	.	TRBJ1-2	14	CASSLHGTEAGYTF	TGTGCCAGCAGCTTACACGGGACGGAGGCGGGCTACACCTTC
.	TRBV6-1	.	TRBJ1-1	12	CASSEVTNEAFF	TGTGCCAGCAGTGAAGTGACCAATGAAGCTTTCTTT
.	TRBV7-3	once	TRBJ1-2	13	CASSLGGPSGYTF	TGTGCCAGCAGCTTGGGAGGTCCGAGCGGCTACACCTTC
.	TRBV5-5	.	TRBJ2-7	15	CASSPVVAAAYEQYF	TGTGCCAGCAGCCCGGTGGTCGCAGCGGCCTACGAGCAGTACTTC
.	TRBV7-8	.	TRBJ2-1	17	CASSHPLGGSSYNEQFF	TGTGCCAGCAGCCATCCCCTGGGCGGTAGCTCCTACAATGAGCAGTTCTTC
.	TRBV11-2	.	TRBJ2-1	14	CASSLPQVYNEQFF	TGTGCCAGCAGCTTACCACAGGTGTACAATGAGCAGTTCTTC
.	TRBV5-1	once	TRBJ2-1	14	CASSLPGLHNEQFF	TGCGCCAGCAGCCTACCGGGACTTCACAATGAGCAGTTCTTC
.	TRBV30	.	TRBJ2-1	14	CAWSVLTGLAEQFF	TGTGCCTGGAGTGTACTCACCGGGCTAGCGGAGCAGTTCTTC
.	TRBV30	.	TRBJ1-2	12	CAWRGLSYGYTF	TGTGCCTGGAGGGGCCTCTCATATGGCTACACCTTC
.	TRBV7-2	.	TRBJ2-1	12	CASSLSPGRAFF	TGTGCCAGCAGCTTATCCCCCGGACGGGCGTTCTTC
.	TRBV19	.	TRBJ1-5	14	CASSGTPLQQPQHF	TGTGCCAGTAGTGGAACACCGCTCCAGCAGCCCCAGCATTTT
TRBD2	TRBV7-9	.	TRBJ2-2	17	CASSLSGTSGRTGELFF	TGTGCCAGCAGCTTATCCGGGACTAGCGGGAGGACCGGGGAGCTGTTTTTT
TRBD2	TRBV6-6	.	TRBJ2-2	17	CASRRLAGVLKSGELFF	TGTGCCAGTAGGCGACTAGCGGGAGTGTTGAAGAGCGGGGAGCTGTTTTTT
.	TRBV2	.	TRBJ1-5	12	CASSEDFQPQHF	TGTGCCAGCAGTGAAGATTTCCAGCCCCAGCATTTT
.	TRBV2	.	TRBJ1-2	13	CASSEQPLYGYTF	TGTGCCAGCAGTGAACAGCCCCTCTATGGCTACACCTTC
.	TRBV19	.	TRBJ1-1	14	CASNPSNLNTEAFF	TGTGCCAGTAACCCTTCTAACTTGAACACTGAAGCTTTCTTT
.	TRBV18	once	TRBJ2-5	14	CASSTTAGRETQYF	TGTGCCAGCTCTACCACGGCCGGACGAGAGACCCAGTACTTC
.	TRBV9	.	TRBJ2-1	14	CASSVSGVGGEQFF	TGTGCCAGCAGCGTATCCGGGGTGGGTGGTGAGCAGTTCTTC
.	TRBV7-9	once	TRBJ1-1	13	CASSPRTSEEAFF	TGTGCCAGCAGCCCAAGGACATCGGAGGAAGCTTTCTTT
.	TRBV11-2	.	TRBJ1-4	16	CASSLEYRATNEKLFF	TGTGCCAGCAGCTTAGAATACAGGGCAACTAATGAAAAACTGTTTTTT
TRBD2	TRBV6-2/TRBV6-3	once	TRBJ2-2	16	CASSYSIPSGTGELFF	TGTGCCAGCAGTTACTCGATCCCTAGCGGAACCGGGGAGCTGTTTTTT
.	TRBV7-3	.	TRBJ2-2	14	CASSPTGRTGELFF	TGTGCCAGCAGCCCGACGGGTCGAACCGGGGAGCTGTTTTTT